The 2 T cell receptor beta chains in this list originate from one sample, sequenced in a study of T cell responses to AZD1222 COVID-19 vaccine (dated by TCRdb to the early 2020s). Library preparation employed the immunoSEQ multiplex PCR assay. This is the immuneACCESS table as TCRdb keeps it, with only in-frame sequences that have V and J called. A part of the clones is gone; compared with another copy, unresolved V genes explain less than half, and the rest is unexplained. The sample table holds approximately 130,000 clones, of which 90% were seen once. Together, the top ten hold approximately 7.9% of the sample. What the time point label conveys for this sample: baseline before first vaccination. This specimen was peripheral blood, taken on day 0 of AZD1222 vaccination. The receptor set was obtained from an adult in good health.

CDR3 protein: CASSASGSYEQYF. CDR3 bases: TGTGCCAGCAGCGCTTCCGGGAGCTACGAGCAGTACTTC. J is TRBJ2-7 and V is TRBV25-1; the D gene is possibly TRBD2 (6 bases). The CDR3 covers 13 residues. The V end lost 6 bases, the J end lost 3 bases, and 12 bases lay between the germline ends. Germline CDR1 is MGHDK and CDR2 is SYGVNS.

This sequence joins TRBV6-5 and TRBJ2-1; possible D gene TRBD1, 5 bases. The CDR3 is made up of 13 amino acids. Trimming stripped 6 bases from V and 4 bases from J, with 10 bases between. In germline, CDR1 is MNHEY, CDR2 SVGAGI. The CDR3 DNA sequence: TGTGCCAGCAGGGCGCAGGGTTACAATGAGCAGTTCTTC. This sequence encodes CASRAQGYNEQFF.